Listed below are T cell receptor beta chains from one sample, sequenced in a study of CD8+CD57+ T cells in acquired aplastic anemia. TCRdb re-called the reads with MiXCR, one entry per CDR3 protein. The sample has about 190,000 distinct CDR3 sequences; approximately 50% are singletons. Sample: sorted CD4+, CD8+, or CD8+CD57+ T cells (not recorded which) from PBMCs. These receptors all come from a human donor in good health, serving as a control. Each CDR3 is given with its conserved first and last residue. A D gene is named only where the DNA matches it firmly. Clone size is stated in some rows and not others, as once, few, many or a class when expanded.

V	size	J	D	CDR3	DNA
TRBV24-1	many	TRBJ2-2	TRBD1	CATSEVDRAAGELFF	TGTGCCACCAGTGAGGTGGACAGGGCTGCCGGGGAGCTGTTTTTT
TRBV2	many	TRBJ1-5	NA	CASMGGLNQPQHF	TGTGCCAGCATGGGGGGCCTCAATCAGCCCCAGCATTTT
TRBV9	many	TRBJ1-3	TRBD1	CASSLTQGDSGNTIYF	TGTGCCAGCAGCTTAACTCAGGGGGACTCTGGAAACACCATATATTTT
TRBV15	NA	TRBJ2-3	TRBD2	CATSRAGGGSTDTQYF	TGTGCCACCAGCAGAGCTGGGGGAGGGAGCACAGATACGCAGTATTTT
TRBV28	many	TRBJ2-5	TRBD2	CASKFFGGGRETQYF	TGTGCCAGCAAATTTTTCGGGGGAGGGAGAGAGACCCAGTACTTC
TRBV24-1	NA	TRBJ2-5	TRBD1	CATSDAKEGTGSETQYF	TGTGCCACCAGTGACGCTAAGGAAGGGACAGGGAGCGAGACCCAGTACTTC
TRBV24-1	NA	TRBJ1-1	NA	CATSAPGPYTEAFF	TGTGCCACCAGTGCCCCAGGGCCCTACACTGAAGCTTTCTTT
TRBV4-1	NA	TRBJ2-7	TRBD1	CASSQASGTGAHEQYF	TGCGCCAGCAGCCAAGCTTCCGGGACAGGGGCCCACGAGCAGTACTTC
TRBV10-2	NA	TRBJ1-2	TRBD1	CASNAGTGGRVGYTF	TGCGCCAGCAACGCCGGGACAGGGGGCAGAGTTGGCTACACCTTC
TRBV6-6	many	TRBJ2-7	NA	CASVFSLEGYEQYF	TGTGCCAGCGTGTTCAGCCTAGAGGGTTACGAGCAGTACTTC
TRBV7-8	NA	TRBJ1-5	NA	CASSPGAEQPQHF	TGTGCCAGCAGCCCAGGGGCAGAGCAGCCCCAGCATTTT
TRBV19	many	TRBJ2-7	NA	CASSTNPWTAAYEQYF	TGTGCCAGTAGTACTAACCCGTGGACAGCCGCCTACGAGCAGTACTTC
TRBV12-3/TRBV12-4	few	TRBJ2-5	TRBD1	CASSPVPGQGAQYF	TGTGCCAGCAGCCCTGTCCCGGGACAGGGCGCCCAGTACTTC
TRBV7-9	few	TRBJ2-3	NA	CTSSYGWATTDTQYF	TGTACCAGCAGCTACGGGTGGGCCACGACAGATACGCAGTATTTT
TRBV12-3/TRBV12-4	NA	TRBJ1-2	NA	CASSFIQGHGYTF	TGTGCCAGCAGTTTTATTCAGGGGCATGGCTACACCTTC
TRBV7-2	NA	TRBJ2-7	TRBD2	CASSLRPGRGEYEQYF	TGTGCCAGCAGCCTCCGCCCCGGGAGGGGAGAATACGAGCAGTACTTC
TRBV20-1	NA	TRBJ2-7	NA	CNAPGAYEQYF	TGCAATGCTCCCGGCGCCTACGAGCAGTACTTC
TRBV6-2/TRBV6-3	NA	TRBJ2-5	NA	CASSYSGGGDETQYF	TGTGCCAGCAGTTACTCGGGGGGCGGGGACGAGACCCAGTACTTC
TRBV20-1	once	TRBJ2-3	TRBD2	CSATRLAGGPGDTQYF	TGCAGTGCTACCAGACTAGCGGGGGGGCCGGGAGATACGCAGTATTTT
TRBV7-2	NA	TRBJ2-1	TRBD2	CASNPSGGYNEQFF	TGTGCCAGCAATCCGAGCGGGGGGTACAATGAGCAGTTCTTC
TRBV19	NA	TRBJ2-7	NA	CASSPRTASRAYEQYF	TGTGCCAGTAGTCCGAGGACAGCCTCTCGAGCCTACGAGCAGTACTTC
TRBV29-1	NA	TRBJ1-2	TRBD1	CSDRGRDSGYTF	TGCAGCGACAGGGGGAGGGATAGTGGCTACACCTTC
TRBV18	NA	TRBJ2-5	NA	CASSPRTQETQYF	TGTGCCAGCTCACCCCGGACACAAGAGACCCAGTACTTC
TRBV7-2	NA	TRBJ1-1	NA	CASSTGRSAFF	TGTGCCAGCAGCACAGGACGGTCTGCTTTCTTT
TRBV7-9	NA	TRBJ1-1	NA	CASSSRLSTEAFF	TGTGCCAGCAGCTCACGGTTATCCACTGAAGCTTTCTTT
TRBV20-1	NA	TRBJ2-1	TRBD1	CSARTDRGIFNEQFF	TGCAGTGCTAGAACGGACAGGGGCATTTTCAATGAGCAGTTCTTC
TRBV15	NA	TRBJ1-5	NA	CATERGYGQPQHF	TGTGCCACGGAAAGGGGATACGGTCAGCCCCAGCATTTT
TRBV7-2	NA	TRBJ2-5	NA	CASSLVEGGRETQYF	TGTGCCAGCAGCTTAGTGGAGGGGGGAAGAGAGACCCAGTACTTC
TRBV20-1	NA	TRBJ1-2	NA	CSAREQLTYGYTF	TGCAGTGCTAGAGAACAACTAACTTATGGCTACACCTTC
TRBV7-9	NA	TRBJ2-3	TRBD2	CASSSVSGGALVDTQYF	TGTGCCAGCAGCTCCGTAAGCGGGGGGGCCTTAGTAGATACGCAGTATTTT
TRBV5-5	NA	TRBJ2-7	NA	CASSLVGGEQYF	TGTGCCAGCAGCTTGGTAGGGGGCGAGCAGTACTTC
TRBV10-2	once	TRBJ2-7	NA	CASNEAPYEQYF	TGCGCCAGCAATGAAGCCCCCTACGAGCAGTACTTC
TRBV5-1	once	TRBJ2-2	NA	CASSLSQNRKLFF	TGCGCCAGCAGCTTGAGTCAGAATCGTAAGCTGTTTTTT
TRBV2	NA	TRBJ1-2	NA	CASILKLGPYGYTF	TGTGCCAGCATTTTAAAGCTGGGGCCGTATGGCTACACCTTC
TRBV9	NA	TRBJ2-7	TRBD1	CASSGATGPTYEQYF	TGTGCCAGCAGCGGTGCGACAGGGCCTACCTACGAGCAGTACTTC
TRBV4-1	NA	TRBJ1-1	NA	CASSQGGLGGAFF	TGCGCCAGCAGCCAAGGGGGTTTAGGTGGAGCTTTCTTT
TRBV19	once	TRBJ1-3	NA	CASSGLTRDTGNTIYF	TGTGCCAGTAGTGGGCTTACCAGGGATACTGGAAACACCATATATTTT
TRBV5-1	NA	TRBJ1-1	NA	CASSIWRGTEAFF	TGCGCCAGCAGCATATGGAGGGGCACTGAAGCTTTCTTT
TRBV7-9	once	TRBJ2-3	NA	CASSLMTDTQYF	TGTGCCAGCAGTTTAATGACAGATACGCAGTATTTT
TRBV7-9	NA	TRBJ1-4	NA	CASSLSMGDEKLFF	TGTGCCAGCAGCTTATCGATGGGGGATGAAAAACTGTTTTTT
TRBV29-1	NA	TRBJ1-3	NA	CSVSWGNEGGNTIYF	TGCAGCGTCTCGTGGGGAAATGAAGGAGGAAACACCATATATTTT
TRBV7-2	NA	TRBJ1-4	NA	CASSLDVRGLFF	TGTGCCAGCAGCTTAGACGTCAGGGGACTGTTTTTT
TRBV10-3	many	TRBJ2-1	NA	CAISPRDSTDEQFF	TGTGCCATCAGCCCCCGGGACTCTACTGATGAGCAGTTCTTC
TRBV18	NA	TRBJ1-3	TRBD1	CASSPGTGDSGNTIYF	TGTGCCAGCTCACCAGGGACAGGGGACTCTGGAAACACCATATATTTT